This T cell receptor beta chain emerged from a study of blood T cell repertoires in COVID-19. Study-wide context: T cells, B-cell-depleted T cells, or PBMCs provided the cDNA or gDNA that served as material.

Original data processing: Counts of nucleated cells, estimated from reference gene primer amplification, were obtained. Produced via immunoSEQ multiplex PCR; TCRdb's table is partial and in-frame only. That table gives V, J and clone size, and the DNA gave D and trimming. The top ten clones hold 6.5% to 8% of a sample with about 54,000 clones, around 86% of them seen once. V was pared by 4 bases and J by 0 bases, with 10 bases between. Looked up from germline, CDR1 is LGHDT and CDR2 is YNNKEL (reference sequence). This CDR3 is built from 15 residues. The chain joins TRBV3-1 (or the pseudogene TRBV3-2) to TRBJ2-1; D gene unclear. Sequencing input: peripheral blood. The TCR was taken from a man over 45 with active COVID-19. The CDR3 coding sequence is TGTGCCAGCAGCCCTAGGCGAAGCTCCTACAATGAGCAGTTCTTC. Its translation is CASSPRRSSYNEQFF.